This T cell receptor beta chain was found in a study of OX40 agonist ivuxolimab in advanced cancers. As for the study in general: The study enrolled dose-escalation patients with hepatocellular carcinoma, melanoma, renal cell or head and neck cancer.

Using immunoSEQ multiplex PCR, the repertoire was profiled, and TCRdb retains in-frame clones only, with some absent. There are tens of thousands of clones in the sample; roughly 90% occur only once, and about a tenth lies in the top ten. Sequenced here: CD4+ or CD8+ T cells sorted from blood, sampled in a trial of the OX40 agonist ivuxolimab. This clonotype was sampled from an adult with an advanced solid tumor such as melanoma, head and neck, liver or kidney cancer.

DNA of the CDR3: TGTGCCAGCAGTTTGGTGTTGGCAGGGGGCAGTGAGACCCAGTACTTC. It yields the protein CASSLVLAGGSETQYF. This chain links TRBV28 with TRBJ2-5; 8 positions agree with TRBD1. CDR1 is MDHEN and CDR2 is SYDVKM in the germline V gene. Trimming at V came to 3 bases and at J to 5 bases, leaving 11 bases not matched to a gene. The CDR3 is 16 amino acids.